These T cell receptor beta chains were read from a single sample in a study of T cell repertoires in cytomegalovirus infection. Antigens of these TCRs are unknown. TCRdb ran MiXCR on the reads and lists one entry per CDR3 protein. Seen here are under 70,000 distinct CDR3 sequences, roughly 34% observed once, and the top ten hold 60% to 80%. Sequenced: PBMCs, sequenced either directly or after in vitro stimulation (not recorded which). The receptors were sampled from a human donor in good health (CMV status not recorded). Some clones in this sample may be carry-over from other donors' samples. Each CDR3 is given with its conserved first and last residue. Fields, in order: J gene, D gene, clone size, V gene, CDR3 protein, CDR3 DNA. The D gene is left open where the match is weak. A clone size is listed for some rows: how often the clone was seen (once, few, many), or a class if it is expanded.

j_gene: TRBJ1-4; d_gene: -; abundance: -; v_gene: TRBV5-1; CDR3aa: CASSLGQGIEKLFF; CDR3nt: TGCGCCAGCAGCTTGGGGCAGGGAATCGAAAAACTGTTTTTT
j_gene: TRBJ2-5; d_gene: TRBD2; abundance: once; v_gene: TRBV18; CDR3aa: CASSPGLAEETQYF; CDR3nt: TGTGCCAGCTCCCCCGGACTAGCGGAAGAGACCCAGTACTTC
j_gene: TRBJ1-6; d_gene: -; abundance: -; v_gene: TRBV2; CDR3aa: CASMRDKGFSPLHF; CDR3nt: TGTGCCAGCATGCGGGACAAAGGCTTTTCACCCCTCCACTTT
j_gene: TRBJ1-5; d_gene: TRBD1; abundance: few; v_gene: TRBV19; CDR3aa: CASTEDREYQPQHF; CDR3nt: TGTGCCAGTACCGAGGACAGGGAATATCAGCCCCAGCATTTT
j_gene: TRBJ2-7; d_gene: TRBD1; abundance: many; v_gene: TRBV7-2; CDR3aa: CASSTNRGSYEQYF; CDR3nt: TGTGCCAGCAGCACCAACAGGGGATCCTACGAGCAGTACTTC
j_gene: TRBJ2-3; d_gene: -; abundance: few; v_gene: TRBV12-3/TRBV12-4; CDR3aa: CASGPEADSTDTQYF; CDR3nt: TGTGCCAGCGGACCCGAGGCCGATAGCACAGATACGCAGTATTTT
j_gene: TRBJ1-4; d_gene: -; abundance: few; v_gene: TRBV12-3/TRBV12-4; CDR3aa: CASSLIKGTPMNLFF; CDR3nt: TGTGCCAGCAGTTTAATTAAAGGGACACCCATGAACCTGTTTTTT
j_gene: TRBJ1-2; d_gene: -; abundance: few; v_gene: TRBV6-1; CDR3aa: CASRAGNYGYTF; CDR3nt: TGTGCCAGCAGGGCAGGGAACTATGGCTACACCTTC
j_gene: TRBJ1-1; d_gene: TRBD1; abundance: -; v_gene: TRBV20-1; CDR3aa: CSAETGGVNTEAFF; CDR3nt: TGCAGTGCTGAAACAGGGGGCGTGAACACTGAAGCTTTCTTT
j_gene: TRBJ2-7; d_gene: -; abundance: many; v_gene: TRBV7-6; CDR3aa: CASSAAGGAYEQYF; CDR3nt: TGTGCCAGCAGCGCAGCAGGGGGGGCCTACGAGCAGTACTTC
j_gene: TRBJ1-4; d_gene: -; abundance: few; v_gene: TRBV27; CDR3aa: CASSLGQGGEKLFF; CDR3nt: TGTGCCAGCAGTTTGGGCCAGGGCGGTGAAAAACTGTTTTTT
j_gene: TRBJ2-1; d_gene: TRBD1; abundance: -; v_gene: TRBV20-1; CDR3aa: CSARDGQGWNEQFF; CDR3nt: TGCAGTGCTAGGGATGGACAGGGGTGGAATGAGCAGTTCTTC
j_gene: TRBJ1-1; d_gene: TRBD1; abundance: few; v_gene: TRBV6-6; CDR3aa: CASSFRQGNTEAFF; CDR3nt: TGTGCCAGCAGTTTCAGACAGGGGAACACTGAAGCTTTCTTT
j_gene: TRBJ2-4; d_gene: TRBD2; abundance: -; v_gene: TRBV7-6; CDR3aa: CASSLGDPWSGGSTHIQYF; CDR3nt: TGTGCCAGCAGCTTAGGCGACCCGTGGAGCGGGGGGTCGACACACATTCAGTACTTC
j_gene: TRBJ1-6; d_gene: -; abundance: -; v_gene: TRBV5-4; CDR3aa: CASSLDRQALGSPLHF; CDR3nt: TGTGCCAGCAGCTTGGACCGGCAGGCTTTAGGTTCACCCCTCCACTTT
j_gene: TRBJ1-1; d_gene: -; abundance: few; v_gene: TRBV12-3/TRBV12-4; CDR3aa: CASSGGAYTEAFF; CDR3nt: TGTGCCAGCAGCGGGGGAGCCTACACTGAAGCTTTCTTT
j_gene: TRBJ2-1; d_gene: -; abundance: -; v_gene: TRBV27; CDR3aa: CASTGLSRSSYNEQFF; CDR3nt: TGTGCCAGCACTGGTCTTTCACGAAGCTCCTACAATGAGCAGTTCTTC
j_gene: TRBJ2-3; d_gene: -; abundance: medium-sized; v_gene: TRBV7-2; CDR3aa: CASSPSAAEADTQYF; CDR3nt: TGTGCCAGCAGCCCGTCCGCGGCCGAGGCAGATACGCAGTATTTT
j_gene: TRBJ1-6; d_gene: TRBD1; abundance: few; v_gene: TRBV11-2; CDR3aa: CASSPGGGAYSPLHF; CDR3nt: TGTGCCAGCAGCCCCGGAGGGGGCGCTTATTCACCCCTCCACTTT
j_gene: TRBJ1-3; d_gene: -; abundance: many; v_gene: TRBV4-1; CDR3aa: CASSQGRSTGNTIYF; CDR3nt: TGCGCCAGCAGCCAAGGTAGAAGTACTGGAAACACCATATATTTT
j_gene: TRBJ1-6; d_gene: TRBD1; abundance: -; v_gene: TRBV7-2; CDR3aa: CASSTSGQDGDSPLHF; CDR3nt: TGTGCCAGCAGCACCTCTGGACAGGATGGAGATTCACCCCTCCACTTT
j_gene: TRBJ1-1; d_gene: -; abundance: few; v_gene: TRBV5-1; CDR3aa: CASSLTNTEAFF; CDR3nt: TGCGCCAGCAGCTTGACTAACACTGAAGCTTTCTTT
j_gene: TRBJ2-3; d_gene: TRBD1; abundance: many; v_gene: TRBV7-2; CDR3aa: CASSMDRDATDTQYF; CDR3nt: TGTGCCAGCAGCATGGACAGGGATGCAACAGATACGCAGTATTTT
j_gene: TRBJ2-1; d_gene: TRBD2; abundance: many; v_gene: TRBV4-3; CDR3aa: CASSPGLAGNNEQFF; CDR3nt: TGCGCCAGCAGCCCCGGACTAGCGGGCAACAATGAGCAGTTCTTC
j_gene: TRBJ2-7; d_gene: -; abundance: -; v_gene: TRBV5-1; CDR3aa: CASSLATGQYEQYF; CDR3nt: TGCGCCAGCAGCTTGGCCACAGGCCAATACGAGCAGTACTTC
j_gene: TRBJ2-7; d_gene: -; abundance: few; v_gene: TRBV7-8; CDR3aa: CASSLVRGVQQYF; CDR3nt: TGTGCCAGCAGCTTAGTTCGGGGCGTGCAGCAGTACTTC